These 25 T cell receptor beta chains originate from one sample sequenced in a study of spatial heterogeneity in lung cancer (dated by TCRdb to about 2019). The library was made by 5' RACE. TCRdb lists the instrument as NextSeq 500. The public sequencing data were trimmed at Q25 with fastp and processed into clonotypes with MiXCR by TCRdb, which kept only in-frame beta chains. Entries are consolidated by CDR3 protein sequence, retaining the most common genes and DNA. The sample table holds tens of thousands of distinct CDR3 sequences, of which approximately 8.1% were seen once. The ten top clones hold 6.8% of the sample. In light of the paper, this sample's time point label describes: sample taken at primary tumor resection. The sample in question was PBMCs, obtained at surgery. The receptors derive from a male donor with early-stage non-small cell lung cancer.

Many counts were recorded for this clonotype. The J gene is TRBJ2-3, the V gene TRBV29-1; perhaps TRBD2 as D (5 bases). The CDR3 contains 14 residues. Trimming stripped 4 bases from V and 4 bases from J, with 15 bases between. CDR1 and CDR2 (germline): SQVTM, ANQGSEA. Here the CDR3 reads CSVGDGITPDTQYF. The CDR3 DNA sequence: TGCAGCGTTGGCGACGGGATAACCCCAGATACGCAGTATTTT.

This clonotype was picked up many times. This chain joins TRBV5-1 and TRBJ2-5; D remains ambiguous. Trimming shortened V by 5 bases and J by 5 bases, and 13 bases separated the two germline ends. The CDR3 totals 13 residues. Looked up from germline, CDR1 is SGHRS and CDR2 is YFSETQ. CDR3 coding DNA: TGCGCCAGCAGGCCTAGTCCAGTGGAGACCCAGTACTTC. Amino acid sequence: CASRPSPVETQYF.

The table lists this clonotype with a few counts. The chain employs TRBV7-8 and TRBJ1-3; TRBD1 is a possible D gene (5 bases). Germline CDR1 and CDR2: SGHVS and FQNEAQ. The CDR3 spans 15 residues. V was cut by 3 bases and J by 1 base, with 10 bases left in between. DNA for the CDR3: TGTGCCAGCAGCTTCACCCAGGGTTCTGGAAACACCATATATTTT. Translation: CASSFTQGSGNTIYF.

This clonotype was seen repeatedly, ten times or more. This chain joins TRBV28 and TRBJ2-2; D perhaps matches TRBD2 (6 bases). This CDR3 comprises 11 residues. V was clipped by 8 bases and J by 5 bases, with 6 bases between them. Germline V gene data show CDR1 as MDHEN and CDR2 as SYDVKM. The CDR3 region is CASRETGELFF. For the CDR3, the DNA is TGTGCCAGCCGGGAGACCGGGGAGCTGTTTTTT.

This clonotype was seen ten or more times. The chain recombines TRBV20-1 with TRBJ2-5, with D perhaps assigned TRBD1 or TRBD2 (5 bases each). CDR1 is DFQATT, CDR2 SNEGSKA, per germline (reference sequence). CDR3 length equals 15 residues. The V and J ends lost 0 bases and 5 bases respectively, with 16 bases between them. This CDR3 reads CSARDLGTLYETQYF. The DNA for the CDR3 is TGCAGTGCTAGAGATTTGGGGACCCTATACGAGACCCAGTACTTC.

This clonotype was seen repeatedly, ten times or more. The rearrangement links TRBV6-2 or TRBV6-3 to TRBJ1-1; D call uncertain. Germline values: CDR1 MNHEY, CDR2 SVGEGT. V was cut by 5 bases and J by 2 bases, with 12 bases left in between. The length of the CDR3 is 14 residues. The CDR3 DNA is TGTGCCAGCAGTGGAGTAAAAATAAACACTGAAGCTTTCTTT. Encoded protein: CASSGVKINTEAFF.

The V and J genes are TRBV18 and TRBJ1-1; D is possibly TRBD1 (5 bases). Germline loops: CDR1 KGHSH, CDR2 LQKENI. Trimming pared 1 base from V and 3 bases from J, leaving 6 bases between. The CDR3 has 13 amino acids. CDR3: CASSPLGDTEAFF. CDR3 in DNA: TGTGCCAGCTCACCACTGGGGGACACTGAAGCTTTCTTT. Combining the CDR3 with reference TRBV18 and TRBJ1-1 gives the whole variable domain NAGVMQNPRHLVRRRGQEARLRCSPMKGHSHVYWYRQLPEEGLKFMVYLQKENIIDESGMPKERFSAEFPKEGPSILRIQQVVRGDSAAYFCASSPLGDTEAFFGQGTRLTVV.

This clonotype was observed at least ten times. The rearrangement joins TRBV10-3 to TRBJ1-5; no reliable D call. Looked up from germline, CDR1 is ENHRY and CDR2 is SYGVKD. The CDR3 contains 15 residues. With 3 bases removed from V and 6 bases from J, the gap between germline ends came to 15 bases. CDR3 sequence (DNA): TGTGCCATCAGTGAAATTGCAGGTGGCGGTCAGCCCCAGCATTTT. It is translated as CAISEIAGGGQPQHF.

This clonotype has only a few counts. The V gene is TRBV2, the J gene TRBJ2-7; TRBD2 aligns across 10 bases. The CDR3 extends over 14 amino acids. Per germline, CDR1 SNHLY and CDR2 FYNNEI. Trimming removed 4 bases from V and 3 bases from J; junction bases left unmatched: 3. CDR3 DNA: TGTGCCAGCAGTGCTAGCGGGGGCCTCTACGAGCAGTACTTC. As protein: CASSASGGLYEQYF.

This clonotype has at least ten counts. This chain connects TRBV20-1 to TRBJ2-3, with D possibly TRBD2 on 6 matching bases. The germline V and J ends were trimmed by 0 bases and 1 base, with 14 bases remaining between them. CDR1 is DFQATT, CDR2 SNEGSKA, per germline (reference sequence). The CDR3 has 16 residues. The CDR3 region is CSARDPGELGTDTQYF. In nucleotides, the CDR3 is TGCAGTGCTAGAGATCCGGGGGAGTTGGGCACAGATACGCAGTATTTT.

With respect to this clonotype: This may be a read error: a much more frequent sequence differs by one nucleotide. The chain couples TRBV11-2 to TRBJ2-7; D is perhaps TRBD1 or TRBD2 (6 bases each). Germline V gene sequence: CDR1 SGHAT, CDR2 FQNNGV. There are 15 residues in the CDR3. The CDR3 nucleotides read TGTACCAGCAGCCGAAATCCCGGGGGCGGGTACGAGCAGTACTTC. It encodes CTSSRNPGGGYEQYF. The whole variable domain, remainder taken from reference TRBV11-2 and TRBJ2-7, is EAGVAQSPRYKIIEKRQSVAFWCNPISGHATLYWYQQILGQGPKLLIQFQNNGVVDDSQLPKDRFSAERLKGVDSTLKIQPAKLEDSAVYLCTSSRNPGGGYEQYFGPGTRLTVT.

This clonotype turned up a few times. This chain joins TRBV2 and TRBJ1-1; no reliable D call. This CDR3 comprises 13 residues. Germline V gene data show CDR1 as SNHLY and CDR2 as FYNNEI. Trimming removed 6 bases from V and 1 base from J, with 9 bases in between. In nucleotides, the CDR3 is TGTGCCAGCAGGTTGTCGGGGAACACTGAAGCTTTCTTT. Translated: CASRLSGNTEAFF.

The chain couples TRBV7-9 to TRBJ1-2; D is uncertain. The CDR3 has 14 residues. V shed 5 bases and J shed 0 bases, with 10 bases lying between them. Germline CDR1 is SEHNR and CDR2 is FQNEAQ (reference sequence). CDR3: CASSPLQSNYGYTF. In DNA, the CDR3 is TGTGCCAGCAGCCCACTACAGTCTAACTATGGCTACACCTTC.

There are many counts of this clonotype. This chain links TRBV11-3 with TRBJ2-1, with D tentatively TRBD1 (5 bases). This CDR3 is 14 amino acids long. The germline V gene encodes CDR1 SGHNT and CDR2 YENEEA. Trimming removed 5 bases at V and 5 bases at J, with 13 bases between. This CDR3 reads CASSTRGHHNEQFF. In DNA form, the CDR3 reads TGTGCCAGCAGCACCCGAGGACACCACAATGAGCAGTTCTTC.

This clonotype was picked up a small number of times. This chain uses TRBV27 with TRBJ2-3; 10 bases align to TRBD1. V was pared by 6 bases and J by 10 bases, with 16 bases of the junction left unmatched. CDR1 MNHEY and CDR2 SMNVEV come from the germline V gene (reference sequence). The CDR3 has 16 amino acids. The DNA for the CDR3 is TGTGCCAGCAGCGAAACCTCGGGACAGGGGTTTCGCGCGCAGTATTTT. The encoded protein is CASSETSGQGFRAQYF.

V is TRBV12-5 and J is TRBJ1-1; 7 bases are shared with TRBD1. CDR1 LGHNT and CDR2 FRNRAP come from the germline V gene. The trim removed 6 bases at V and 2 bases at J, leaving 12 bases unmatched. This CDR3 comprises 16 residues. The CDR3 bases are TGTGCTAGTGGACCGATCCTCAGGGGGGGAAACACTGAAGCTTTCTTT. This sequence encodes CASGPILRGGNTEAFF.

The sample holds many counts of this clonotype. This chain joins TRBV29-1 and TRBJ1-1, with a weak D call TRBD1 (5 bases). The ends were cut back, 7 bases at V and 0 bases at J, with 12 bases in the middle. This CDR3 spans 13 amino acids. Germline V gene lookup returns CDR1 SQVTM and CDR2 ANQGSEA. CDR3 bases: TGCAGCGCATTGACAGATTTGAACACTGAAGCTTTCTTT. Translated: CSALTDLNTEAFF.

This clonotype has ten or more counts. This rearrangement joins TRBV18 to TRBJ1-3, with a weak D call TRBD1 (5 bases). The CDR3 loop spans 17 amino acids. Germline V gene lookup returns CDR1 KGHSH and CDR2 LQKENI. V lost 8 bases and J lost 0, with 20 bases in between. The CDR3 spells CASPLSTGFSSGNTIYF. Here the CDR3 DNA reads TGTGCCAGCCCCTTGTCTACAGGATTTAGCTCTGGAAACACCATATATTTT.

This clonotype showed up many times. The CDR3 protein is CATSDPSGQGIQETQYF. DNA for the CDR3: TGTGCCACCAGTGATCCATCGGGACAGGGGATTCAAGAGACCCAGTACTTC. The chain is built from TRBV24-1 and TRBJ2-5; 10 bases are shared with TRBD1. V was pared by 3 bases and J by 2 bases, with 8 bases of the junction left unmatched. This CDR3 is 17 amino acids long. Germline CDR1 KGHDR, CDR2 SFDVKD.

CDR3 protein: CAWSGAGETQYF. CDR3 bases: TGTGCCTGGAGTGGCGCCGGAGAGACCCAGTACTTC. The J gene is TRBJ2-5, the V gene TRBV30; D gene ambiguous. The CDR3 consists of 12 residues. Trimming cost V 1 base and J 4 bases, with 7 bases left between them. Germline V gives CDR1 GTSNPN, CDR2 SVGIG (reference sequence).

This clonotype was seen a few times. This chain uses TRBV7-3 with TRBJ2-2; D is possibly TRBD2 (5 bases). Germline V gives CDR1 SGHTA, CDR2 FQGTGA. V was clipped by 6 bases and J by 4 bases, with 18 bases between them. The CDR3 length is 16 residues. CDR3 in DNA: TGTGCCAGCAGGTACCGGGCCCAAGGAGGCACCGGGGAGCTGTTTTTT. The encoded protein is CASRYRAQGGTGELFF.

There are many counts of this clonotype. CDR3 in amino acids: CASRRDTYTEAFF. CDR3 DNA sequence: TGCGCCAGCAGACGCGACACCTACACTGAAGCTTTCTTT. The chain uses TRBV5-1 and TRBJ1-1; the D is unclear. The CDR3 has 13 amino acids. Trimming stripped 5 bases from V and 3 bases from J, with 11 bases between. Germline CDR1 and CDR2: SGHRS and YFSETQ.

This clonotype was recorded many times. The gene calls are TRBV20-1 and TRBJ1-2, with D perhaps TRBD1 (6 bases). Germline V gives CDR1 DFQATT, CDR2 SNEGSKA (reference sequence). Trimming removed 7 bases at V and 4 bases at J, with 13 bases between. This CDR3 is built from 12 residues. The CDR3 DNA is TGCAGTGTGACGGACAGAAGCTATGGCTACACCTTC. Amino acids: CSVTDRSYGYTF.

This chain joins TRBV6-2 or TRBV6-3 and TRBJ1-2; a possible D gene is TRBD1 (5 bases). Trimming stripped 2 bases from V and 2 bases from J, with 9 bases between. Germline V gives CDR1 MNHEY, CDR2 SVGEGT. This CDR3 has 14 amino acids. As DNA, the CDR3 is TGTGCCAGCAGTTACCAGGGAGCCAACTATGGCTACACCTTC. Amino acids: CASSYQGANYGYTF.

In DNA, the CDR3 is TGCAGCGTCCGGGCCTGGAATGAGCAGTTCTTC. Translating it yields CSVRAWNEQFF. V gene TRBV29-1 combines with J gene TRBJ2-1; D is undetermined. CDR3 length: 11 residues. Germline V gives CDR1 SQVTM, CDR2 ANQGSEA. V was pared by 6 bases and J by 7 bases, with 10 bases between.